Presented here are 31 T cell receptor beta chains from one specimen sequenced in a study of blood T cell repertoires in COVID-19. Only in-frame clones appear in the TCRdb table, and some are missing; sequencing was by immunoSEQ multiplex PCR. The table shows some 190,000 clones, with approximately 90% occurring only once. The sample consisted of peripheral blood. Receptor source: a man younger than 40 with acute or convalescent COVID-19.

The V call is TRBV27, the J call TRBJ2-7; D perhaps matches TRBD1 (7 bases). V shed 6 bases and J shed 7 bases, with 22 bases lying between them. CDR1 and CDR2 (germline): MNHEY, SMNVEV (reference sequence). This CDR3 has 15 amino acids. In DNA, the CDR3 is TGTGCCAGCAGGAACCTCAGGGGGGCAACTAGAGAGCAGTACTTC. This sequence encodes CASRNLRGATREQYF.

The chain couples TRBV2 to TRBJ1-1; D gene ambiguous. The CDR3 length is 13 residues. Trimming shortened V by 3 bases and J by 6 bases, and 11 bases separated the two germline ends. Germline CDR1 reads SNHLY; CDR2 reads FYNNEI. The CDR3 loop is CASSETTIPEAFF. As DNA, the CDR3 is TGTGCCAGCAGTGAGACGACTATACCTGAAGCTTTCTTT.

The CDR3 nucleotides read TGTGCCAGCAGTGACAACAATTACTATAGCAATCAGCCCCAGCATTTT. Translation: CASSDNNYYSNQPQHF. This rearrangement joins TRBV6-1 to TRBJ1-5, with no clear D. V shed 3 bases and J shed 0 bases, with 12 bases lying between them. Germline CDR1 MNHNS, CDR2 SASEGT. CDR3 size: 16 residues.

This clone showed up just a few times. V gene TRBV5-1 combines with J gene TRBJ1-5; D ambiguous. The CDR3 loop spans 15 amino acids. Trimming left V 0 bases short and J 5 bases short, with 12 bases between. Germline V CDR1 and CDR2: SGHRS, YFSETQ. CDR3 residues: CASSLVPGRDQPQHF. The CDR3, as DNA: TGCGCCAGCAGCTTGGTTCCGGGGAGGGATCAGCCCCAGCATTTT.

The chain carries TRBV5-1 and TRBJ2-1; possible D gene TRBD2, 6 bases. The CDR3 has 16 amino acids. CDR1 and CDR2 from the germline V gene are SGHRS and YFSETQ. Trimming cost V 4 bases and J 4 bases, with 18 bases left between them. DNA of the CDR3: TGCGCCAGCAGCCTCCAGACTGGACTACTGTACAATGAGCAGTTCTTC. Protein sequence: CASSLQTGLLYNEQFF. The full variable domain, in which reference TRBV5-1 and TRBJ2-1 provide the parts outside the CDR3, is KAGVTQTPRYLIKTRGQQVTLSCSPISGHRSVSWYQQTPGQGLQFLFEYFSETQRNKGNFPGRFSGRQFSNSRSEMNVSTLELGDSALYLCASSLQTGLLYNEQFFGPGTRLTVL.

V is TRBV2 and J is TRBJ1-6, with D unresolved. Germline V gene lookup returns CDR1 SNHLY and CDR2 FYNNEI. This CDR3 is built from 17 residues. V lost 3 bases to trimming and J lost 0 bases, with 12 bases between them. CDR3 DNA sequence: TGTGCCAGCAGTGACCGACACATGAGCTCCTATAATTCACCCCTCCACTTT. This codes for CASSDRHMSSYNSPLHF.

The chain couples TRBV20-1 to TRBJ2-4, with 8 bases aligning to TRBD1. V was pared by 3 bases and J by 2 bases, with 6 bases of the junction left unmatched. In germline, CDR1 is DFQATT, CDR2 SNEGSKA (reference sequence). The CDR3 spans 15 residues. CDR3 in amino acids: CSASQGAPSKNIQYF. Here the CDR3 DNA reads TGCAGTGCTAGTCAGGGGGCCCCGTCCAAAAACATTCAGTACTTC.

The chain links TRBV30 to TRBJ2-7; a weak D match, TRBD2 (5 bases). The V gene's germline CDR1 is GTSNPN and CDR2 SVGIG (reference sequence). CDR3 length equals 15 residues. The V end was cut by 5 bases, the J end by 0 bases, with 17 bases between. Here the CDR3 reads CAWGNVGLYSYEQYF. In nucleotides, the CDR3 is TGTGCCTGGGGGAATGTCGGACTGTACTCCTACGAGCAGTACTTC.

The rearrangement links TRBV18 to TRBJ2-5, with TRBD1 identical over 9 bases. Germline CDR1 and CDR2: KGHSH and LQKENI. The CDR3 is 16 amino acids. The J segment lost 5 bases and the V segment lost 3 bases, leaving 10 bases of the junction unmatched. This CDR3 is CASSPQQGAGWETQYF. Here the CDR3 DNA reads TGTGCCAGCTCACCCCAACAGGGGGCTGGATGGGAGACCCAGTACTTC. Full variable domain (outside the CDR3, taken from reference TRBV18 and TRBJ2-5): NAGVMQNPRHLVRRRGQEARLRCSPMKGHSHVYWYRQLPEEGLKFMVYLQKENIIDESGMPKERFSAEFPKEGPSILRIQQVVRGDSAAYFCASSPQQGAGWETQYFGPGTRLLVL.

This chain links TRBV15 with TRBJ1-2; D unclear. The V gene lost 0 bases and the J gene lost 8 bases, with 7 bases spanning the gap. The CDR3 is 12 residues long. Germline assignment: CDR1 LNHNV and CDR2 YYDKDF (reference sequence). CDR3: CATSRDFSGYTF. The CDR3 nucleotides read TGTGCCACCAGCAGAGATTTTAGCGGCTACACCTTC.

This chain uses TRBV5-1 with TRBJ2-3; 8 bases line up with TRBD2. V shed 0 bases and J 3 bases; nucleotides not matched to a gene: 6. The germline V gene encodes CDR1 SGHRS and CDR2 YFSETQ. The length of the CDR3 is 16 residues. This chain's CDR3 is CASSLVEAGETDTQYF. The CDR3 DNA sequence: TGCGCCAGCAGCTTGGTAGAAGCGGGGGAAACAGATACGCAGTATTTT.

The chain combines TRBV3-1 (or the pseudogene TRBV3-2) with TRBJ1-1, with TRBD1 matching 7 bases. This CDR3 has 13 amino acids. Per germline, CDR1 LGHDT and CDR2 YNNKEL (reference sequence). The junction had 9 bases not matched to a gene; V was cut back by 3 bases and J by 11 bases. The chain's CDR3 is CASSHEAGTVAFF. Written as DNA, the CDR3 is TGTGCCAGCAGCCACGAGGCCGGGACAGTTGCTTTCTTT.

There are a few counts of this clone. The genes are TRBV3-1 (or the pseudogene TRBV3-2) and TRBJ1-1; tentative D call: TRBD1 (5 bases). Germline V gene sequence: CDR1 LGHDT, CDR2 YNNKEL (reference sequence). The CDR3 contains 14 residues. With 4 bases removed from V and 5 bases from J, the gap between germline ends came to 14 bases. CDR3 loop: CASSLSFGGTEAFF. The CDR3 nucleotides are TGTGCCAGCAGCCTAAGCTTTGGGGGGACTGAAGCTTTCTTT.

The table lists this clone with a count of one. Written as DNA, the CDR3 is TGTGCCAGCAGTCAACAGGGGCTGGGAACCGGGGAGCTGTTTTTT. It encodes CASSQQGLGTGELFF. V gene TRBV5-4 combines with J gene TRBJ2-2, with TRBD1 identical over 7 bases. Germline-derived CDR1 and CDR2 are SGHNT and YYREEE (reference sequence). This CDR3 contains 15 residues. The trim removed 5 bases at V and 5 bases at J, leaving 9 bases unmatched.

The chain has TRBV5-4 and TRBJ2-3, with 7 bases aligning to TRBD2. J was trimmed by 0 bases and V by 0 bases; bases with no gene match: 1. CDR1 SGHNT and CDR2 YYREEE come from the germline V gene (reference sequence). This CDR3 has 15 amino acids. CDR3 loop: CASSLGTRSTDTQYF. The CDR3, as DNA: TGTGCCAGCAGCTTGGGGACTAGAAGCACAGATACGCAGTATTTT.

This rearrangement joins TRBV7-9 to TRBJ2-1; D remains ambiguous. The CDR3 consists of 15 residues. The V gene lost 1 base and the J gene lost 0 bases, with 7 bases spanning the gap. Germline V gene lookup returns CDR1 SEHNR and CDR2 FQNEAQ (reference sequence). The CDR3: CASSLVGSSYNEQFF. CDR3 in DNA: TGTGCCAGCAGCTTAGTGGGCAGCTCCTACAATGAGCAGTTCTTC.

The V gene is TRBV7-2, the J gene TRBJ1-1, with D perhaps matching TRBD1 (5 bases). The germline V gene encodes CDR1 SGHTA and CDR2 FQGNSA. Trimming stripped 3 bases from V and 4 bases from J, with 15 bases between. The CDR3 covers 15 residues. The CDR3 bases are TGTGCCAGCAGCTTGGGAGGAGGGGTTCTCACTGAAGCTTTCTTT. Its protein product is CASSLGGGVLTEAFF.

The chain has TRBV18 and TRBJ2-7; D not certain. CDR1 is KGHSH, CDR2 LQKENI, per germline. Trimming took 2 bases from V and 6 from J, leaving 14 bases between them. This CDR3 contains 14 residues. CDR3 nucleotides: TGTGCCAGCTCACCAGTTTTTCAACCAGTCGAGCAGTACTTC. This translates into CASSPVFQPVEQYF. Full variable domain (outside the CDR3, taken from reference TRBV18 and TRBJ2-7): NAGVMQNPRHLVRRRGQEARLRCSPMKGHSHVYWYRQLPEEGLKFMVYLQKENIIDESGMPKERFSAEFPKEGPSILRIQQVVRGDSAAYFCASSPVFQPVEQYFGPGTRLTVT.

This rearrangement joins TRBV18 to TRBJ1-2, with D possibly being TRBD1 (5 bases). CDR3 size: 16 residues. From germline, CDR1 is KGHSH and CDR2 LQKENI. Trimming removed 6 bases at V and 8 bases at J, with 25 bases between. This chain's CDR3 is CASSQNHRSLGGGYTF. CDR3 sequence (DNA): TGTGCCAGCTCGCAAAACCACAGGAGCCTTGGGGGGGGCTACACCTTC. Together with reference TRBV18 and TRBJ1-2, the CDR3 gives the full variable domain: NAGVMQNPRHLVRRRGQEARLRCSPMKGHSHVYWYRQLPEEGLKFMVYLQKENIIDESGMPKERFSAEFPKEGPSILRIQQVVRGDSAAYFCASSQNHRSLGGGYTFGSGTRLTVV.

The gene calls are TRBV7-6 and TRBJ2-1; 7 positions match TRBD2. With 5 bases clipped from V and 6 bases from J, the junction kept 16 bases outside the gene matches. The V gene's germline CDR1 is SGHVS and CDR2 FNYEAQ. CDR3 length: 17 amino acids. The CDR3 spells CASSRALAVKLGNEQFF. DNA of the CDR3: TGTGCCAGCAGCCGGGCCCTAGCGGTCAAACTCGGCAATGAGCAGTTCTTC.

This rearrangement joins TRBV19 to TRBJ1-1; tentative D call: TRBD1 (5 bases). Trimming pared 0 bases from V and 5 bases from J, leaving 10 bases between. The CDR3 spans 14 residues. The germline V gene encodes CDR1 LNHDA and CDR2 SQIVND (reference sequence). The DNA of the CDR3 is TGTGCCAGTAGTATAGACGCAGGGAGGACTGAAGCTTTCTTT. Its translation is CASSIDAGRTEAFF.

The chain is built from TRBV11-3 and TRBJ2-1, with 9 positions matching TRBD1. V gave up 5 bases and J gave up 6 bases; unmatched junction bases: 8. Germline V CDR1 and CDR2: SGHNT, YENEEA. This CDR3 spans 15 amino acids. CDR3 amino acids: CASSKTGTGRNEQFF. The CDR3 coding sequence is TGTGCCAGCAGCAAAACCGGGACAGGGCGCAATGAGCAGTTCTTC.

The genes are TRBV13 and TRBJ2-2; 14 bases line up with TRBD2. The germline V gene encodes CDR1 PRHDT and CDR2 FYEKMQ (reference sequence). Trimming cost V 5 bases and J 7 bases; bases outside gene matches: 6. CDR3 length: 16 amino acids. CDR3 in amino acids: CASSPGLAGARGELFF. In DNA, the CDR3 is TGTGCCAGCAGCCCGGGACTAGCGGGGGCTCGCGGGGAGCTGTTTTTT.

A single count supports this clone. The genes are TRBV7-8 and TRBJ2-1, with D possibly being TRBD1 (6 bases). Germline assignment: CDR1 SGHVS and CDR2 FQNEAQ. The germline V and J ends were trimmed by 0 bases and 0 bases, with 15 bases remaining between them. The CDR3 is 18 amino acids. CDR3 bases: TGTGCCAGCAGCTTAGCAGGCGTAGTAGGGGGCTCCTACAATGAGCAGTTCTTC. This sequence encodes CASSLAGVVGGSYNEQFF.

The gene calls are TRBV5-1 and TRBJ1-2; tentatively, D is TRBD1 (5 bases). Germline CDR1 SGHRS, CDR2 YFSETQ. The CDR3 length is 15 residues. Deletions cut 2 bases from V and 0 bases from J, with 11 bases between. The CDR3: CASSFVAGPNYGYTF. The CDR3 DNA is TGCGCCAGCAGCTTTGTTGCAGGGCCTAACTATGGCTACACCTTC.

The V call is TRBV5-1, the J call TRBJ2-1; 7 bases match TRBD1. The V gene end was trimmed by 4 bases and the J gene end by 7 bases; junction bases not matched to a gene: 17. The CDR3 length is 17 residues. The germline CDR1 and CDR2 sequences are SGHRS and YFSETQ. This CDR3 is CASSPARLIQQGNEQFF. DNA for the CDR3: TGCGCCAGCAGCCCCGCCCGTCTTATCCAACAGGGGAATGAGCAGTTCTTC.

This clone was found once. V is TRBV6-5 and J is TRBJ2-2, with TRBD2 as a possible D gene (6 bases). The V end lost 2 bases, the J end lost 5 bases, and 12 bases lay between the germline ends. The germline V gene has CDR1 MNHEY and CDR2 SVGAGI. This CDR3 spans 15 amino acids. The chain's CDR3 is CASSYTAAGTGELFF. For the CDR3, the DNA is TGTGCCAGCAGTTACACGGCGGCGGGAACCGGGGAGCTGTTTTTT.

The gene calls are TRBV2 and TRBJ1-5; D gene uncertain. Trimming removed 4 bases from V and 2 bases from J, with 6 bases in between. Looked up from germline, CDR1 is SNHLY and CDR2 is FYNNEI. This CDR3 contains 13 residues. DNA of the CDR3: TGTGCCAGCAGTGGAGGAGGCAATCAGCCCCAGCATTTT. It specifies CASSGGGNQPQHF.

The V and J genes are TRBV6-2 or TRBV6-3 and TRBJ2-3, with no clear D. The V end was cut by 6 bases, the J end by 3 bases, with 10 bases between. This CDR3 spans 13 amino acids. Germline V CDR1 and CDR2: MNHEY, SVGEGT. The CDR3 reads CASSRLETDTQYF. CDR3 nucleotide sequence: TGTGCCAGCAGCCGCTTGGAGACAGATACGCAGTATTTT.

This clone was detected only once. The CDR3 protein is CASSPHPQDYQPQHF. In nucleotides, the CDR3 is TGCGCCAGCAGCCCCCACCCACAAGATTATCAGCCCCAGCATTTT. The chain carries TRBV4-1 and TRBJ1-5; D is uncertain. The V gene lost 4 bases and the J gene lost 5 bases, with 15 bases spanning the gap. Germline V lookup: CDR1 MGHRA, CDR2 YSYEKL. CDR3 length: 15 residues.

The rearrangement uses TRBV19 and TRBJ1-3; TRBD1 aligns across 8 bases. After removal of 9 bases from V and 0 bases from J, the junction contained 10 bases not matched to a gene. From germline, CDR1 is LNHDA and CDR2 SQIVND (reference sequence). The CDR3 length is 16 residues. CDR3 region: CASLTQGANSGNTIYF. CDR3 nucleotides: TGTGCCAGCTTGACGCAGGGGGCCAACTCTGGAAACACCATATATTTT.